What follows is one TCR beta chain and its context. Its antigen is not known. Germline-derived CDR1 and CDR2 are MGHRA and YSYEKL. J lost 0 bases, V lost 3 bases, and 5 bases had no gene match. The CDR3 is 16 amino acids. The data belong to a study of shared clonotypes between healthy human individuals. At the level of the study: Two female and a few male donors aged 18 to 49 were enrolled. Findings and limits, study-wide: The authors sampled blood alone, and tissue repertoires likely differ.

CD45RO-negative, CCR7-selected cells formed the naive CD8 fraction, which excluded terminally differentiated effector memory CD45RA+ cells. The test was conducted at deep level. Some clones are missing from TCRdb's copy, which holds only in-frame ones; the method was immunoSEQ multiplex PCR. Of 2 million to 2.5 million clones detected, about 95% appear once; the ten largest clones hold 0.85% to 1.3%. Sample: naive CD8+ T cells sorted from blood. The TCR originated in a man aged 18 to 29 in good health. This chain joins TRBV4-1 and TRBJ2-1; the match to TRBD1 covers 7 bases. This CDR3 is CASSQEDRSSYNEQFF. The DNA for the CDR3 is TGCGCCAGCAGCCAGGAGGACAGGAGCTCCTACAATGAGCAGTTCTTC.